This T cell receptor beta chain was profiled in a study of blood T cell repertoires in COVID-19. Study-level background: T cells, B-cell-depleted T cells, or PBMCs supplied cDNA or gDNA.

CDR3 length: 12 amino acids. V was pared by 10 bases and J by 7 bases, with 9 bases of the junction left unmatched. CDR1 is MDHEN, CDR2 SYDVKM, per germline. As originally analysed: Cell counts per sample came from amplifying reference gene primers. The assay was immunoSEQ multiplex PCR, and TCRdb's table has in-frame clones only and misses some. D and trimming come from the DNA, and the V and J calls and clone size come from that table. Altogether 190,000 or so clones are present, about three quarters being singletons, with the ten largest covering 2.5% to 3.5%. The sequence derives from an elderly woman with active or convalescent COVID-19. Input material: peripheral blood. This sequence joins TRBV28 and TRBJ2-7, with 8 bases identical to TRBD1. Here the CDR3 reads CATLLRQGEQYF. In DNA, the CDR3 is TGTGCCACCCTCCTTCGACAGGGGGAGCAGTACTTC. Full variable domain (missing parts from reference TRBV28 and TRBJ2-7): DVKVTQSSRYLVKRTGEKVFLECVQDMDHENMFWYRQDPGLGLRLIYFSYDVKMKEKGDIPEGYSVSREKKERFSLILESASTNQTSMYLCATLLRQGEQYFGPGTRLTVT.